The T cell receptor beta chain under discussion was sequenced for a study of ipilimumab plus nivolumab after autologous stem cell transplantation. Study context: Patients received a median of about five ipilimumab and 8 nivolumab doses.

TCRdb's copy holds only in-frame clones and misses some; the assay was immunoSEQ multiplex PCR. In the table there are almost 15,000 clones, about 70% of which are singletons. Checkpoint therapy with ipilimumab 1 mg/kg began 14 to 28 days after transplant. CDR3 length equals 13 residues. Trimming left V 7 bases short and J 6 bases short, with 14 bases between. CDR1 is WSHSY, CDR2 SAAADI, per germline. The clonotype comes from a male donor with primary mediastinal lymphoma. The sequences come from PBMCs, collected in a trial of ipilimumab plus nivolumab as post-transplant consolidation. The gene calls are TRBV10-2 and TRBJ2-3, with D maybe TRBD2 (5 bases). CDR3 sequence reads: CASINSVWDTQYF. CDR3 coding DNA: TGCGCCAGCATTAATAGCGTCTGGGATACGCAGTATTTT.